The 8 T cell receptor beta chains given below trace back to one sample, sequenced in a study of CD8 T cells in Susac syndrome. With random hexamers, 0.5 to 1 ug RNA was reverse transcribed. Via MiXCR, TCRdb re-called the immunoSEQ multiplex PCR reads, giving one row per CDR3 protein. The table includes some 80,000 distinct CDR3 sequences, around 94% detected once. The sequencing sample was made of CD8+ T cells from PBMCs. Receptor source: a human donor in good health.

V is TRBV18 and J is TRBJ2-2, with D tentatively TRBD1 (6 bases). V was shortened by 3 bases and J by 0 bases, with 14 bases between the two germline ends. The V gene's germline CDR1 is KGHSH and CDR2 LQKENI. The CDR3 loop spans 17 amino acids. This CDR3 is CASSPLTDRANTGELFF. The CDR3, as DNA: TGTGCCAGCTCACCTCTTACGGACAGAGCGAACACCGGGGAGCTGTTTTTT.

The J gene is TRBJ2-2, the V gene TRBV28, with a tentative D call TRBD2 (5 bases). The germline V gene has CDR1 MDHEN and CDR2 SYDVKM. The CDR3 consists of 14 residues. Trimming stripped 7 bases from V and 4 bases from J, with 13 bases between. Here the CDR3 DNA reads TGTGCCAGCACCGGGATTCTAAGCACCGGGGAGCTGTTTTTT. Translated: CASTGILSTGELFF.

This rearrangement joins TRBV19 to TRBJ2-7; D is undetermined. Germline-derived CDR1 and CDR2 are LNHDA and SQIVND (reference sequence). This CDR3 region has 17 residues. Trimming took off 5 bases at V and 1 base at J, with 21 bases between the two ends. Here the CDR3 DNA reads TGTGCCAGTAGTGCGGTCCATCACAGCCAACAGTCCTACGAGCAGTACTTC. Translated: CASSAVHHSQQSYEQYF.

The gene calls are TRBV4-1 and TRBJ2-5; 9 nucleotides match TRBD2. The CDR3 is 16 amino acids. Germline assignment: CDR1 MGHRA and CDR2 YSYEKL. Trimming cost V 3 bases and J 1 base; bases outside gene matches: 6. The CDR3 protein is CASSQGASGIQETQYF. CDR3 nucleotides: TGCGCCAGCAGCCAGGGGGCTAGCGGGATCCAAGAGACCCAGTACTTC.

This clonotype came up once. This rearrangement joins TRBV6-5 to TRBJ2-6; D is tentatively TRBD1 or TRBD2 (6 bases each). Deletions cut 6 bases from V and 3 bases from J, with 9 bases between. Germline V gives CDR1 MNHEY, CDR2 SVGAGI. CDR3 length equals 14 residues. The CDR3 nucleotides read TGTGCCAGCAGGGAGGGGGTTGGGGCCAACGTCCTGACTTTC. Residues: CASREGVGANVLTF.

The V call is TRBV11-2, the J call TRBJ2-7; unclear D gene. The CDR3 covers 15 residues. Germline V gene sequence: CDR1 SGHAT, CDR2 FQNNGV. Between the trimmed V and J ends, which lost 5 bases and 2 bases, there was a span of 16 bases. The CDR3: CASSPILQPAYEQYV. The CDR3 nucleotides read TGTGCCAGCAGCCCAATCCTCCAGCCTGCCTACGAGCAGTACGTC.

CDR3 region: CSARDLEGEQFF. CDR3 DNA sequence: TGCAGTGCTAGAGATCTCGAGGGTGAGCAGTTCTTC. V usage is TRBV20-1 and J usage is TRBJ2-1; D is perhaps TRBD2 (5 bases). Germline V gene data show CDR1 as DFQATT and CDR2 as SNEGSKA (reference sequence). V lost 0 bases and J 9 bases, leaving 9 bases between the germline ends. This CDR3 spans 12 amino acids.

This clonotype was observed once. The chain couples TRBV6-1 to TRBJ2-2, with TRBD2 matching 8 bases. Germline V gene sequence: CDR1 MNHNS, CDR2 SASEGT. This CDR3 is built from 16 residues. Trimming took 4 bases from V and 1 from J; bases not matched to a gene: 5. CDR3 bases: TGTGCCAGCAGTGTGGATCTAGCGGGGAACACCGGGGAGCTGTTTTTT. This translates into CASSVDLAGNTGELFF.